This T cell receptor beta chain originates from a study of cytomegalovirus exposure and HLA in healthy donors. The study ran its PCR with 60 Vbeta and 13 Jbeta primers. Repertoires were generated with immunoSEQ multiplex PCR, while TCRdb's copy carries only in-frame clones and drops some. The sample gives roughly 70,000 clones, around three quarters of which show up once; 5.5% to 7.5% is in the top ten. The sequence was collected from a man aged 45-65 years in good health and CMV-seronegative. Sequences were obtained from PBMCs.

The CDR3 loop reads CASSLGPVTGYTF. The CDR3 coding sequence is TGTGCCAGCAGCTTAGGGCCAGTCACTGGCTACACCTTC. The chain combines TRBV7-3 with TRBJ1-2; no clear D gene. V dropped 2 bases and J dropped 7 bases, with 11 bases sitting between them. The CDR3 runs to 13 residues. CDR1 and CDR2 from the germline V gene are SGHTA and FQGTGA. Combining the CDR3 with reference TRBV7-3 and TRBJ1-2 gives the whole variable domain GAGVSQTPSNKVTEKGKYVELRCDPISGHTALYWYRQSLGQGPEFLIYFQGTGAADDSGLPNDRFFAVRPEGSVSTLKIQRTERGDSAVYLCASSLGPVTGYTFGSGTRLTVV.